Below, 17 T cell receptor beta chains from the same sample are listed, as sequenced in a study of blood T cell repertoires in COVID-19. Generated by immunoSEQ multiplex PCR, the TCRdb table keeps only in-frame clones and is missing some. The table includes 200,000 to 250,000 clones, around 87% detected once. The material sequenced was PBMCs or T cells enriched from blood (not recorded which). The receptors were sampled from a man under 40 in a cohort exposed to, infected with or recovered from COVID-19 (not recorded which).

V is TRBV9 and J is TRBJ2-4; possibly TRBD2 for D (6 bases). Germline CDR1 SGDLS, CDR2 YYNGEE. The CDR3 spans 14 residues. Trimming cost V 3 bases and J 1 base, with 8 bases left between them. Here the CDR3 DNA reads TGTGCCAGCAGCGGACTAGGGGCCAAAAACATTCAGTACTTC. Translated, it gives CASSGLGAKNIQYF. The full variable domain, its missing parts supplied by reference TRBV9 and TRBJ2-4, is DSGVTQTPKHLITATGQRVTLRCSPRSGDLSVYWYQQSLDQGLQFLIQYYNGEERAKGNILERFSAQQFPDLHSELNLSSLELGDSALYFCASSGLGAKNIQYFGAGTRLSVL.

The count of this clone is one. The chain links TRBV3-1 (or the pseudogene TRBV3-2) to TRBJ1-1; D gene uncertain. CDR1 and CDR2 from the germline V gene are LGHDT and YNNKEL (reference sequence). This CDR3 spans 15 amino acids. Deletions cut 0 bases from V and 0 bases from J, with 8 bases between. The CDR3 nucleotides read TGTGCCAGCAGCCAAGATTCAGGTTTGAACACTGAAGCTTTCTTT. This sequence encodes CASSQDSGLNTEAFF.

The V gene is TRBV18, the J gene TRBJ2-4; TRBD2 is a possible D gene (5 bases). The CDR3 is 17 amino acids. V shed 4 bases and J shed 0 bases, with 16 bases lying between them. In germline, CDR1 is KGHSH, CDR2 LQKENI. The CDR3 region is CASSQNTGSLAKNIQYF. As DNA, the CDR3 is TGTGCCAGCTCACAAAATACGGGGTCTTTAGCCAAAAACATTCAGTACTTC.

The rearrangement links TRBV27 to TRBJ1-1; possible D gene TRBD1, 6 bases. There are 15 residues in the CDR3. Trimming stripped 3 bases from V and 4 bases from J, with 15 bases between. CDR1 and CDR2 (germline): MNHEY, SMNVEV (reference sequence). The CDR3 spells CASSFWGGAVTEAFF. For the CDR3, the DNA is TGTGCCAGCAGTTTTTGGGGGGGCGCAGTCACTGAAGCTTTCTTT.

V gene TRBV7-4 combines with J gene TRBJ2-5, with TRBD1 identical over 9 bases. The germline CDR1 and CDR2 sequences are SGHVT and SQSDAQ. V shed 5 bases, J shed 3 bases, and the junction held 7 bases outside the gene matches. This CDR3 spans 15 amino acids. This CDR3 reads CASSTGQGLEETQYF. The CDR3 region has the DNA TGTGCCAGCAGCACCGGACAGGGGCTTGAAGAGACCCAGTACTTC.

The V gene is TRBV7-3, the J gene TRBJ1-1; 10 nucleotides agree with TRBD1. The CDR3 is 15 amino acids. J was trimmed by 4 bases and V by 5 bases; bases with no gene match: 7. Germline CDR1 SGHTA, CDR2 FQGTGA. The CDR3: CASSRTGTGATEAFF. CDR3 bases: TGTGCCAGCAGCCGTACTGGGACAGGGGCCACTGAAGCTTTCTTT.

The V call is TRBV7-8, the J call TRBJ2-1, with 10 bases identical to TRBD2. Per germline, CDR1 SGHVS and CDR2 FQNEAQ. The J segment lost 7 bases and the V segment lost 5 bases, leaving 11 bases of the junction unmatched. The CDR3 loop spans 16 amino acids. Written as DNA, the CDR3 is TGTGCCAGCAGCCGAACCGCTAGCGGGAGTTGGAATGAGCAGTTCTTC. As protein: CASSRTASGSWNEQFF.

This clone appeared a few times. The rearrangement joins TRBV7-2 to TRBJ2-2; 7 bases fit TRBD1. Losses at the gene ends were 1 base for V and 5 bases for J; bases not matched to a gene: 7. This CDR3 has 16 residues. Germline V gene lookup returns CDR1 SGHTA and CDR2 FQGNSA. CDR3 loop: CASSLVAGGKTGELFF. The DNA of the CDR3 is TGTGCCAGCAGCTTAGTCGCAGGGGGAAAGACCGGGGAGCTGTTTTTT.

The rearrangement joins TRBV24-1 to TRBJ2-1, with TRBD2 matching 9 bases. The CDR3 loop spans 16 amino acids. Per germline, CDR1 KGHDR and CDR2 SFDVKD. V was pared by 3 bases and J by 8 bases, with 10 bases of the junction left unmatched. This chain's CDR3 is CATSDAAGGLGDEQFF. The CDR3 DNA follows: TGTGCCACCAGTGATGCGGCGGGAGGGCTAGGGGATGAGCAGTTCTTC.

The rearrangement uses TRBV5-8 and TRBJ2-7, with TRBD1 matching 9 bases. The J segment lost 5 bases and the V segment lost 2 bases, leaving 5 bases of the junction unmatched. The CDR3 runs to 14 residues. Germline loops: CDR1 SGHTS, CDR2 YDEGEE. CDR3 protein: CASSLGTGWNEQYF. DNA of the CDR3: TGTGCCAGCAGCTTAGGGACAGGGTGGAACGAGCAGTACTTC.

About this clone: This sample also contains other DNA sequences that code for the same CDR3. CDR3 residues: CASSPRYNEQFF. The DNA of the CDR3 is TGTGCCAGCAGCCCCCGCTACAATGAGCAGTTCTTC. The V and J genes are TRBV7-2 and TRBJ2-1, with unresolved D. There are 12 residues in the CDR3. Germline V gives CDR1 SGHTA, CDR2 FQGNSA. Trimming pared 5 bases from V and 3 bases from J, leaving 5 bases between.

This chain joins TRBV6-5 and TRBJ1-2; D possibly corresponds to TRBD1 (6 bases). Germline CDR1 and CDR2: MNHEY and SVGAGI. The CDR3 is 15 residues long. V was clipped by 0 bases and J by 6 bases, with 14 bases between them. The CDR3 sequence: CASSYSTGLWDGYTF. CDR3 sequence (DNA): TGTGCCAGCAGTTACTCGACAGGACTTTGGGATGGCTACACCTTC.

This clone turned up a few times. The chain uses TRBV7-2 and TRBJ1-5; weak D call: TRBD1 (6 bases). The CDR3 is 14 residues long. V was cut by 5 bases and J by 5 bases, with 13 bases left in between. Looked up from germline, CDR1 is SGHTA and CDR2 is FQGNSA. This chain's CDR3 is CASSPQGRHQPQHF. CDR3 coding DNA: TGTGCCAGCAGCCCCCAGGGGAGACATCAGCCCCAGCATTTT.

The chain joins TRBV13 to TRBJ2-5; D uncertain. V gave up 3 bases and J gave up 12 bases, with 17 bases separating them. The CDR3 spans 13 residues. Germline CDR1 is PRHDT and CDR2 is FYEKMQ (reference sequence). For the CDR3, the DNA is TGTGCCAGCAGCTTCTTTGGTACTAATCACAAGTACTTC. Protein: CASSFFGTNHKYF. The variable domain in full, completed from reference TRBV13 and TRBJ2-5, reads AAGVIQSPRHLIKEKRETATLKCYPIPRHDTVYWYQQGPGQDPQFLISFYEKMQSDKGSIPDRFSAQQFSDYHSELNMSSLELGDSALYFCASSFFGTNHKYFGPGTRLLVL.

V gene TRBV5-1 combines with J gene TRBJ1-4; D uncertain. V was trimmed by 3 bases and J by 0 bases, leaving 9 bases between them. The CDR3 covers 15 residues. Germline CDR1 SGHRS, CDR2 YFSETQ. CDR3 DNA sequence: TGCGCCAGCAGCTCGGGGTCCGCAACTAATGAAAAACTGTTTTTT. Translated: CASSSGSATNEKLFF.

V usage is TRBV24-1 and J usage is TRBJ2-1; TRBD1 matches 10 bases. The V gene's germline CDR1 is KGHDR and CDR2 SFDVKD. This CDR3 is built from 16 residues. The ends lost 0 bases at V and 9 bases at J; junction bases unmatched: 7. The CDR3, as DNA: TGTGCCACCAGTGATTTGTTGGGGACAGGGGTAAGTGAGCAGTTCTTC. Amino acids: CATSDLLGTGVSEQFF.

V usage is TRBV29-1 and J usage is TRBJ2-6; TRBD2 matches 8 bases. V lost 4 bases, J lost 0 bases, and 5 bases stayed unmatched. Germline V CDR1 and CDR2: SQVTM, ANQGSEA. CDR3 size: 16 residues. The CDR3 sequence: CSVGGREDSGANVLTF. As DNA, the CDR3 is TGCAGCGTTGGGGGGCGGGAGGACTCTGGGGCCAACGTCCTGACTTTC.